A selection of T cell receptor beta chains follows, all from one sample in a study of read filtering for tumor transcriptome and immune sequencing. TCRdb ran MiXCR on the reads and lists one entry per CDR3 protein. The table records 60,000 to 80,000 distinct CDR3 sequences, about 15% of them present only once. Sequenced sample: a population of CD138-negative cells sorted from bone marrow. Receptors were obtained from a donor over 35 with multiple myeloma. Each CDR3 is given with its conserved first and last residue. Each record gives: CDR3 length, D gene, clone size, V gene, J gene, CDR3 DNA, CDR3 protein. A D gene is named only where the DNA matches it firmly. Size tells how often a clone was seen (once, few, many) or the class of an expanded clone, and some rows leave it out.

cdr3_length: 15; d_call: -; clone_size: many; v_call: TRBV7-2; j_call: TRBJ2-3; cdr3_nt: TGTGCCAGCAGCTCCCGTCGTTCTAGCACAGATACGCAGTATTTT; cdr3_aa: CASSSRRSSTDTQYF
cdr3_length: 16; d_call: -; clone_size: -; v_call: TRBV6-5; j_call: TRBJ1-1; cdr3_nt: TGTGCCAGCAGTTACTCGGCAGGGAGCATGAACACTGAAGCTTTCTTT; cdr3_aa: CASSYSAGSMNTEAFF
cdr3_length: 14; d_call: -; clone_size: -; v_call: TRBV3-1; j_call: TRBJ2-7; cdr3_nt: TGTGCCAGCAGCCCCGAGTTGGGGCGGAGCGAGCAGTACTTC; cdr3_aa: CASSPELGRSEQYF
cdr3_length: 11; d_call: -; clone_size: few; v_call: TRBV5-1; j_call: TRBJ1-3; cdr3_nt: TGCGCCAGCATCATGGGAAACACCATATATTTT; cdr3_aa: CASIMGNTIYF
cdr3_length: 14; d_call: -; clone_size: -; v_call: TRBV2; j_call: TRBJ1-2; cdr3_nt: TGTGCCAGCAGTGAAGGCATAGGGATCGAGGGCTACACCTTC; cdr3_aa: CASSEGIGIEGYTF
cdr3_length: 15; d_call: -; clone_size: few; v_call: TRBV5-1; j_call: TRBJ2-7; cdr3_nt: TGCGCCAGCAGCTTGGCAGGACAGTCCCTCTACGAGCAGTACTTC; cdr3_aa: CASSLAGQSLYEQYF
cdr3_length: 14; d_call: -; clone_size: -; v_call: TRBV28; j_call: TRBJ1-1; cdr3_nt: TGTGCCAGCAGTTTAACAGGCGAGAACACTGTAGCTTTCTTT; cdr3_aa: CASSLTGENTVAFF
cdr3_length: 15; d_call: -; clone_size: many; v_call: TRBV7-9; j_call: TRBJ2-3; cdr3_nt: TGTGCCAGCAGCTTGCGGACGGGTGTCGCAGATACGCAGTATTTT; cdr3_aa: CASSLRTGVADTQYF
cdr3_length: 16; d_call: TRBD2; clone_size: many; v_call: TRBV14; j_call: TRBJ2-1; cdr3_nt: TGTGCCAGCAGCCTAATGTGGCGGGAGGGCAAGAATGAGCAGTTCTTC; cdr3_aa: CASSLMWREGKNEQFF
cdr3_length: 16; d_call: TRBD2; clone_size: many; v_call: TRBV4-3; j_call: TRBJ2-1; cdr3_nt: TGCGCCAGCAGCCAAGCCCGGACTAGCGGGAAGGGTGAGCAGTTCTTC; cdr3_aa: CASSQARTSGKGEQFF
cdr3_length: 16; d_call: TRBD1; clone_size: many; v_call: TRBV6-5; j_call: TRBJ2-7; cdr3_nt: TGTGCCAGCAGTTATAGGGGGCAGGGTGTTGCCTACGAGCAGTACTTC; cdr3_aa: CASSYRGQGVAYEQYF
cdr3_length: 19; d_call: TRBD1; clone_size: many; v_call: TRBV29-1; j_call: TRBJ2-6; cdr3_nt: TGCAGCGTTGAAACAACAGGGGACAGGGGACTCTCTGGGGCCAACGTCCTGACTTTC; cdr3_aa: CSVETTGDRGLSGANVLTF
cdr3_length: 15; d_call: TRBD1; clone_size: many; v_call: TRBV7-3; j_call: TRBJ1-2; cdr3_nt: TGTGCCAGCAGCTTAACCGGACAGGGCGCCTATGGCTACACCTTC; cdr3_aa: CASSLTGQGAYGYTF
cdr3_length: 14; d_call: -; clone_size: few; v_call: TRBV25-1; j_call: TRBJ1-1; cdr3_nt: TGTGCCAGCAGTGAATCGGTCAAGAACACTGAAGCTTTCTTT; cdr3_aa: CASSESVKNTEAFF
cdr3_length: 15; d_call: TRBD1; clone_size: many; v_call: TRBV9; j_call: TRBJ2-1; cdr3_nt: TGTGCCAGCAGCGTAGGGGACAGGGGGTACAATGAGCAGTTCTTC; cdr3_aa: CASSVGDRGYNEQFF
cdr3_length: 13; d_call: TRBD1; clone_size: many; v_call: TRBV20-1; j_call: TRBJ1-5; cdr3_nt: TGCAGTGCTCAACAGGGGAGCAATCAGCCCCAGCATTTT; cdr3_aa: CSAQQGSNQPQHF
cdr3_length: 15; d_call: TRBD1; clone_size: few; v_call: TRBV5-5; j_call: TRBJ2-1; cdr3_nt: TGTGCCAGCAGCTTGGGGTCGGGACAGGGCAATGAGCAGTTCTTC; cdr3_aa: CASSLGSGQGNEQFF